This passage covers 6 T cell receptor beta chains from one sample sequenced in a study of cytomegalovirus exposure and HLA in healthy donors. The PCR was carried out with 60 Vbeta primers and 13 Jbeta primers. TCRdb keeps only in-frame clones here, not all; method: immunoSEQ multiplex PCR. This sample's table has around 57,000 clones. Sequenced: PBMCs. These receptors all come from a woman aged 45-65 years in good health and CMV-seropositive.

This chain links TRBV27 with TRBJ2-1; 10 nucleotides align to TRBD2. V shed 6 bases, J shed 7 bases, and the junction held 6 bases outside the gene matches. Looked up from germline, CDR1 is MNHEY and CDR2 is SMNVEV (reference sequence). The CDR3 is 14 residues long. CDR3: CASSLATSGNEQFF. The CDR3 nucleotides read TGTGCCAGCAGCCTCGCGACTAGCGGGAATGAGCAGTTCTTC.

The rearrangement uses TRBV19 and TRBJ2-3, with D maybe TRBD1 (5 bases). V lost 5 bases, J lost 0 bases, and 12 bases lay in between. This CDR3 has 15 residues. Per the germline V gene, CDR1 is LNHDA and CDR2 is SQIVND (reference sequence). The CDR3 reads CASSLRGISTDTQYF. The CDR3 DNA sequence: TGTGCCAGTAGTCTAAGGGGAATTAGCACAGATACGCAGTATTTT.

This sequence joins TRBV5-6 and TRBJ1-3; D call uncertain. Germline CDR1 is SGHDT and CDR2 is YYEEEE. V was trimmed by 3 bases and J by 0 bases, leaving 13 bases between them. This CDR3 spans 16 amino acids. The CDR3 here is CASSSWTVSSGNTIYF. The CDR3 bases are TGTGCCAGCAGCTCTTGGACTGTTAGCTCTGGAAACACCATATATTTT.

V and J are TRBV4-2 and TRBJ1-5; perhaps TRBD1 as D (5 bases). V lost 0 bases and J 6 bases, leaving 15 bases between the germline ends. This CDR3 has 16 amino acids. Per germline, CDR1 LGHNA and CDR2 YNFKEQ. CDR3 sequence reads: CASSQDFGGAAQPQHF. The CDR3, as DNA: TGTGCCAGCAGCCAAGATTTTGGAGGGGCGGCTCAGCCCCAGCATTTT.

The V gene is TRBV28, the J gene TRBJ2-3; 9 nucleotides line up with TRBD2. Germline V CDR1 and CDR2: MDHEN, SYDVKM. The CDR3 runs 17 residues. The J segment lost 4 bases and the V segment lost 5 bases, leaving 13 bases of the junction unmatched. As DNA, the CDR3 is TGTGCCAGCAGTACGGGACTAGCCGGGTTTGGAGCAGATACGCAGTATTTT. It translates to CASSTGLAGFGADTQYF.

This chain uses TRBV28 with TRBJ1-1; tentatively, D is TRBD1 (5 bases). The CDR3 extends over 17 amino acids. V lost 6 bases, J lost 5 bases, and 25 bases lay in between. Germline loops: CDR1 MDHEN, CDR2 SYDVKM. CDR3 DNA: TGTGCCAGCAGCCTCTTTTATACAGGTCCCTCCAGGACTGAAGCTTTCTTT. It is translated as CASSLFYTGPSRTEAFF.